Here is one T cell receptor beta chain with its context. Its matching antigen is unknown. Treatment defined: approximately nine-day PBMC culture with coronavirus spike peptide pools or control peptides (ViraFEST assay). Sequencing of cultured CD4+ T cell DNA used the Oncomine TCR Beta short-read assay. One entry per CDR3 protein, called by TCRdb with MiXCR from the PCR reads. The sample has approximately 8,100 distinct CDR3 sequences, over 50% seen once. The data are from a study of vaccination and CD4 T cells after COVID-19. Germline lookup yields CDR1 SGHNT and CDR2 YYREEE (reference sequence). This CDR3 has 15 amino acids. With 3 bases clipped from V and 1 base from J, the junction kept 5 bases outside the gene matches.

This clonotype originated in a human donor with COVID-19. J is TRBJ2-3 and V is TRBV5-4; 7 nucleotides match TRBD1. The material was cultured CD4+ T cells from blood, obtained after SARS-CoV-2 vaccination. The CDR3 DNA reads as TGTGCCAGCAGCTCAAGGGACAGTCGCACAGATACGCAGTATTTT. It is translated as CASSSRDSRTDTQYF.